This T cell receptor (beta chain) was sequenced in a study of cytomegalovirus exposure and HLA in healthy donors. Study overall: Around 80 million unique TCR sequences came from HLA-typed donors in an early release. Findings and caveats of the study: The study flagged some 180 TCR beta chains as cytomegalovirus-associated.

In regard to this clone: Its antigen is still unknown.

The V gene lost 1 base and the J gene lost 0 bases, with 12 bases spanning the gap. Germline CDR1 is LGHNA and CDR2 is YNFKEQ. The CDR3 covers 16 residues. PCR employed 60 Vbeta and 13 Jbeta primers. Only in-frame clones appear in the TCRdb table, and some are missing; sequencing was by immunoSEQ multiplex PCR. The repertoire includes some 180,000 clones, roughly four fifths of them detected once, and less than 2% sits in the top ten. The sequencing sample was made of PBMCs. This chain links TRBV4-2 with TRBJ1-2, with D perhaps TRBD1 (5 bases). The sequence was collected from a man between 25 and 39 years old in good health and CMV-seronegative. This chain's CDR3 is CASSQADSRSNYGYTF. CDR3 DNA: TGTGCCAGCAGCCAAGCCGACAGCAGATCTAACTATGGCTACACCTTC.